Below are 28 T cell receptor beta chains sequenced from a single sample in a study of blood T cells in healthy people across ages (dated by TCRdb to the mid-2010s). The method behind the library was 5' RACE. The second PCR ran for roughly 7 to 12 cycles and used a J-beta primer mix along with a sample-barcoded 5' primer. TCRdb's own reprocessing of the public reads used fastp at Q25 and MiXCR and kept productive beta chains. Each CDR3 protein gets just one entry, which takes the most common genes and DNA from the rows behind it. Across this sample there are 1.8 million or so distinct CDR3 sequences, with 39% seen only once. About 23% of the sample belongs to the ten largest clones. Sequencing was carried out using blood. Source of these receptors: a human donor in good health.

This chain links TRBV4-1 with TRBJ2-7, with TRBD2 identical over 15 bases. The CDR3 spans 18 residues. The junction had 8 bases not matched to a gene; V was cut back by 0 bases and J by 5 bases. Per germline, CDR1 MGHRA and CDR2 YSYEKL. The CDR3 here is CASSQDEGLAGGSDEQYF. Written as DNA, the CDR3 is TGCGCCAGCAGCCAAGACGAAGGACTAGCGGGGGGGTCCGACGAGCAGTACTTC.

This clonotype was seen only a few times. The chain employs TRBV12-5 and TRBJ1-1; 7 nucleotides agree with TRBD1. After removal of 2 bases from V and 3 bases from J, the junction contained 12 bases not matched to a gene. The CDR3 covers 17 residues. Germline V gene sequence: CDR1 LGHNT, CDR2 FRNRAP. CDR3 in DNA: TGTGCTAGTGGTTTGATCCTCAAGGGACAGATGGACACTGAAGCTTTCTTT. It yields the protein CASGLILKGQMDTEAFF.

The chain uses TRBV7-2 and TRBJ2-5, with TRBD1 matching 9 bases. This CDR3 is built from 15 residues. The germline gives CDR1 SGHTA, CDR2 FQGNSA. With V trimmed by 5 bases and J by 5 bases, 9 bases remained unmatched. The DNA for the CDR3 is TGTGCCAGCAGCCCACAGGGGGCGCGGACGGAGACCCAGTACTTC. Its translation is CASSPQGARTETQYF.

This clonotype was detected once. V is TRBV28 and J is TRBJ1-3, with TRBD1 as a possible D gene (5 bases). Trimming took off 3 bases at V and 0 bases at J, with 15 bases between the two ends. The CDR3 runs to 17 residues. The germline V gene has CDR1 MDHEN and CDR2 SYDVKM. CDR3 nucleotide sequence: TGTGCCAGCAGTTTCCCACCGGGACCCTACTCTGGAAACACCATATATTTT. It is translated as CASSFPPGPYSGNTIYF.

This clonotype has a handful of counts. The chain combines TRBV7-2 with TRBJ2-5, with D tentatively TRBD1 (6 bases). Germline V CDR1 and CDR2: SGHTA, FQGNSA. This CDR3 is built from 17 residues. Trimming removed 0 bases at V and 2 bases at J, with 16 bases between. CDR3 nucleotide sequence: TGTGCCAGCAGCTTAGCCTCGGGACATAGTAAACAAGAGACCCAGTACTTC. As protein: CASSLASGHSKQETQYF. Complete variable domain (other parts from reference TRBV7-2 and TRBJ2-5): GAGVSQSPSNKVTEKGKDVELRCDPISGHTALYWYRQSLGQGLEFLIYFQGNSAPDKSGLPSDRFSAERTGGSVSTLTIQRTQQEDSAVYLCASSLASGHSKQETQYFGPGTRLLVL.

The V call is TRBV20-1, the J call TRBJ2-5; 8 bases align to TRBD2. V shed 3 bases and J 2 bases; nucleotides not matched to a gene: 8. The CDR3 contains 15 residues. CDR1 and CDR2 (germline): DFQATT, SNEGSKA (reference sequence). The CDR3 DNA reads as TGCAGTGCTAGGGAGACTAGCGAAATTCAAGAGACCCAGTACTTC. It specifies CSARETSEIQETQYF.

In DNA, the CDR3 is TGTGCCACCAGCAGAGACTTAGCCAAAAACATTCAGTACTTC. Translation gives CATSRDLAKNIQYF. The gene calls are TRBV15 and TRBJ2-4; D remains ambiguous. CDR3 size: 14 residues. Deletions cut 0 bases from V and 0 bases from J, with 3 bases between. Germline V gives CDR1 LNHNV, CDR2 YYDKDF (reference sequence).

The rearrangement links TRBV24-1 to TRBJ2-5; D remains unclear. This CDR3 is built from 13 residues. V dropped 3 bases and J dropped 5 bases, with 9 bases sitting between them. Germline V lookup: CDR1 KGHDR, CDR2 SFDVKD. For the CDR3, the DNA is TGTGCCACCAGTGATGGACGGACGGAGACCCAGTACTTC. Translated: CATSDGRTETQYF.

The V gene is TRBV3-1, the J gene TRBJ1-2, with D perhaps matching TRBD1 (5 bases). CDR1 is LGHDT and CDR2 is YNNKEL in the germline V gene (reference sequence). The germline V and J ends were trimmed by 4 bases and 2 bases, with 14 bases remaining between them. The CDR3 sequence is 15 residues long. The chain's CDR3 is CASSPSGVGNYGYTF. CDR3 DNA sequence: TGTGCCAGCAGCCCCTCGGGGGTAGGGAACTATGGCTACACCTTC. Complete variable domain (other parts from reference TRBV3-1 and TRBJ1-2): DTAVSQTPKYLVTQMGNDKSIKCEQNLGHDTMYWYKQDSKKFLKIMFSYNNKELIINETVPNRFSPKSPDKAHLNLHINSLELGDSAVYFCASSPSGVGNYGYTFGSGTRLTVV.

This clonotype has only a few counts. The CDR3 region is CASSLGTDNEKLFF. CDR3 coding DNA: TGCGCCAGCAGCTTGGGGACAGATAATGAAAAACTGTTTTTT. V gene TRBV5-1 combines with J gene TRBJ1-4, with D tentatively TRBD1 (6 bases). There are 14 residues in the CDR3. Germline loops: CDR1 SGHRS, CDR2 YFSETQ. V shed 0 bases and J shed 4 bases, with 7 bases lying between them.

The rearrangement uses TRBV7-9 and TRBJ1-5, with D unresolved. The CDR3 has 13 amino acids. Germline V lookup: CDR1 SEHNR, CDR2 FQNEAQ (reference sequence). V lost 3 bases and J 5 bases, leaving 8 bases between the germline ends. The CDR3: CASSFMDHQPQHF. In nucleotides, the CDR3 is TGTGCCAGCAGCTTTATGGATCATCAGCCCCAGCATTTT. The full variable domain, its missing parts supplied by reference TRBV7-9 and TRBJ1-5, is DTGVSQNPRHKITKRGQNVTFRCDPISEHNRLYWYRQTLGQGPEFLTYFQNEAQLEKSRLLSDRFSAERPKGSFSTLEIQRTEQGDSAMYLCASSFMDHQPQHFGDGTRLSIL.

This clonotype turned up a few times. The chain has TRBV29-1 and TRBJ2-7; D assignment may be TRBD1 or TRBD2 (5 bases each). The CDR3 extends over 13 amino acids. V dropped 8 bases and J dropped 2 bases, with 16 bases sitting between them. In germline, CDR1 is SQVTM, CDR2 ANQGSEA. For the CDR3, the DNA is TGCAGCTCCCTTGGGACCGACCCCTACGAGCAGTACTTC. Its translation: CSSLGTDPYEQYF.

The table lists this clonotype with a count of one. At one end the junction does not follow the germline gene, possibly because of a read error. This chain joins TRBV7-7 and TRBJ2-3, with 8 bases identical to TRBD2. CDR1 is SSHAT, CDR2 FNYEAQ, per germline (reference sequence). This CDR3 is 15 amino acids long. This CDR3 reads CASSEDSYAGGTQYF. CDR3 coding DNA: TGTGCTAGCAGCGAGGACAGTTACGCGGGGGGTACGCAGTATTTT. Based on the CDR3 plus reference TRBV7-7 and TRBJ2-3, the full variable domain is GAGVSQSPRYKVTKRGQDVTLRCDPISSHATLYWYQQALGQGPEFLTYFNYEAQPDKSGLPSDRFSAERPEGSISTLTIQRTEQRDSAMYRCASSEDSYAGGTQYFGPGTRLTVL.

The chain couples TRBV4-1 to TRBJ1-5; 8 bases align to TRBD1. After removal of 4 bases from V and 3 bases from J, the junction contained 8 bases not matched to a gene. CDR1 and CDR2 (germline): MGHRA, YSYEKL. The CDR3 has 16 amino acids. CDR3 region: CASSPRTGWDNQPQHF. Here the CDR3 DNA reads TGCGCCAGCAGCCCCCGGACAGGGTGGGACAATCAGCCCCAGCATTTT.

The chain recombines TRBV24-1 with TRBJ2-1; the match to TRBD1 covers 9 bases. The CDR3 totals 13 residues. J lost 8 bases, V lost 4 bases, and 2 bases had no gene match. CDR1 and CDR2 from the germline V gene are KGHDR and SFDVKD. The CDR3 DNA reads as TGTGCCACCAGTGAATGGGACAGGGATGAGCAGTTCTTC. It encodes CATSEWDRDEQFF.

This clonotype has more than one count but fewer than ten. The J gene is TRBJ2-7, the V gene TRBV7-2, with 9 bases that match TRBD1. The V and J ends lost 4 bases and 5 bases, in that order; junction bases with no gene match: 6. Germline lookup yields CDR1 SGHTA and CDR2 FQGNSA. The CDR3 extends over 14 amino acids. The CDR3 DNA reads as TGTGCCAGCAGCTCACAGGGGGCTGGCGACGAGCAGTACTTC. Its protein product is CASSSQGAGDEQYF. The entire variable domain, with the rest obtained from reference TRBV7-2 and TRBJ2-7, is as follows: GAGVSQSPSNKVTEKGKDVELRCDPISGHTALYWYRQSLGQGLEFLIYFQGNSAPDKSGLPSDRFSAERTGGSVSTLTIQRTQQEDSAVYLCASSSQGAGDEQYFGPGTRLTVT.

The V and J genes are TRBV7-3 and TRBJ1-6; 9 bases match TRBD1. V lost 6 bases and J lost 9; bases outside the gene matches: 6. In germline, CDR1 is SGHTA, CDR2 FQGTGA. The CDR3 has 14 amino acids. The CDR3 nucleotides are TGTGCCAGCAGTAAAGAGACAGGGGGTTCACCCCTCCACTTT. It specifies CASSKETGGSPLHF.

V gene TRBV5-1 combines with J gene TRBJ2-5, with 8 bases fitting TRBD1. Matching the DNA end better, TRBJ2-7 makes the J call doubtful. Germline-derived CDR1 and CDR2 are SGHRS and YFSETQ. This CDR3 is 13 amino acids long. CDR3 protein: CASSFGQGTEQYF. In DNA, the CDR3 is TGCGCCAGCAGCTTCGGACAGGGAACCGAGCAGTACTTC.

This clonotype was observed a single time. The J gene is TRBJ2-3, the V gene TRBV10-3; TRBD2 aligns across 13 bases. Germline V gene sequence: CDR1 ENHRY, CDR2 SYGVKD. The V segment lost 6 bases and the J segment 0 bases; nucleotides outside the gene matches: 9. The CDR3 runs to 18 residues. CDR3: CAISPGLAGVTSTDTQYF. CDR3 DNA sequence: TGTGCCATCAGCCCAGGACTAGCGGGGGTTACAAGCACAGATACGCAGTATTTT.

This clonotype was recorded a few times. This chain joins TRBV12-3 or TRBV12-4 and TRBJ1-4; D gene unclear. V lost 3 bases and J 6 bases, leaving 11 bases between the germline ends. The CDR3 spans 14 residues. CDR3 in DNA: TGTGCCAGCAGTTTTGGAATTGTTGATGAAAAACTGTTTTTT. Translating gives CASSFGIVDEKLFF.

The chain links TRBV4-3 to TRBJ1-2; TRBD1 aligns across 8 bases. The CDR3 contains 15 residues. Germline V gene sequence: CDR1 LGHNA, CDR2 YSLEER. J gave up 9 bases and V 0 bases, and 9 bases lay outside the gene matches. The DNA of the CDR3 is TGCGCCAGCAGCCAAGAGGACAGGGACCTTCTTCGCTACACCTTC. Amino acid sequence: CASSQEDRDLLRYTF.

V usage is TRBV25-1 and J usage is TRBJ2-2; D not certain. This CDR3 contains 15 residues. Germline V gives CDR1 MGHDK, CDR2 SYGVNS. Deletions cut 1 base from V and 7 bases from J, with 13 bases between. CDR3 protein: CASSESADFIGELFF. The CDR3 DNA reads TGTGCCAGCAGTGAATCGGCGGATTTCATCGGGGAGCTGTTTTTT.

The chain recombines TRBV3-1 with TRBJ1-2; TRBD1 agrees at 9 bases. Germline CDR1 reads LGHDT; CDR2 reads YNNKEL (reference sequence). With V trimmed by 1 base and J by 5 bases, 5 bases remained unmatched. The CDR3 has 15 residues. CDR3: CASSQGTGDMYGYTF. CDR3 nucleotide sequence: TGTGCCAGCAGCCAAGGGACAGGGGATATGTATGGCTACACCTTC.

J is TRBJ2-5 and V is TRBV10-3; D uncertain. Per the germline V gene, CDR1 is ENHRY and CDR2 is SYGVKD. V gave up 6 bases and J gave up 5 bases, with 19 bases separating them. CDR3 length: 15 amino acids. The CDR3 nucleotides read TGTGCCATCAGCGATCCGACCCTCCTCCCGGAGACCCAGTACTTC. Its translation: CAISDPTLLPETQYF.

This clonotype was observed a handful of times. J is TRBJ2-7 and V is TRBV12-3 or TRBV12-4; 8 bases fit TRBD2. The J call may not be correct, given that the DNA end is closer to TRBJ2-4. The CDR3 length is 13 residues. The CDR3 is CASSNGGAGIQYF. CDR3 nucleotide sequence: TGTGCCAGCAGCAACGGGGGGGCTGGCATTCAGTACTTC.

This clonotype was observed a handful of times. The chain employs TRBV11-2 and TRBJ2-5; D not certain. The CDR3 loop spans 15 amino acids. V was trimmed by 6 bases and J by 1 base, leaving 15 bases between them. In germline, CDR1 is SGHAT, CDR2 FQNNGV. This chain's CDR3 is CASSKDGFLQETQYF. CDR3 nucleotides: TGTGCCAGCAGTAAGGACGGATTCCTCCAAGAGACCCAGTACTTC.

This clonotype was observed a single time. Here the CDR3 DNA reads TGCGCCAGCAGTTTCCCAACCCCAGGGGTAGGGACAGATACGCAGTATTTT. Translated, it gives CASSFPTPGVGTDTQYF. The gene calls are TRBV10-2 and TRBJ2-3; D is perhaps TRBD1 (6 bases). CDR1 is WSHSY and CDR2 is SAAADI in the germline V gene. V was shortened by 5 bases and J by 3 bases, with 21 bases between the two germline ends. This CDR3 is built from 17 residues.

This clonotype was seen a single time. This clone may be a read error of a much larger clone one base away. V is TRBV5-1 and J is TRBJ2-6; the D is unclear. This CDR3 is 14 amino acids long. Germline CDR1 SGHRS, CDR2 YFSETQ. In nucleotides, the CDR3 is TGCGCCAGCAGCTATCTGGATGGGACCAACGTCCTGACTTTC. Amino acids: CASSYLDGTNVLTF. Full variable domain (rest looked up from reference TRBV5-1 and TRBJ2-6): KAGVTQTPRYLIKTRGQQVTLSCSPISGHRSVSWYQQTPGQGLQFLFEYFSETQRNKGNFPGRFSGRQFSNSRSEMNVSTLELGDSALYLCASSYLDGTNVLTFGAGSRLTVL.